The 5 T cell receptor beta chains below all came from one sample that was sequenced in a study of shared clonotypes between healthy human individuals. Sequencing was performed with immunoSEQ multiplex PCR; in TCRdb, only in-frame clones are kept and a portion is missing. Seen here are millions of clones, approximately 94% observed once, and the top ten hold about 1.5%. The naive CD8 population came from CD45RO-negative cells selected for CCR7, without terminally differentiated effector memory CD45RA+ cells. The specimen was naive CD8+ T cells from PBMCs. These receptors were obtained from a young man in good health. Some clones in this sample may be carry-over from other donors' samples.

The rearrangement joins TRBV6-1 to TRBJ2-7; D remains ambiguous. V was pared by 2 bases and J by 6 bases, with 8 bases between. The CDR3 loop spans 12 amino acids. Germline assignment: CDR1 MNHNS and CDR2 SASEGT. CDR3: CASSEYDLEQYF. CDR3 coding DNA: TGTGCCAGCAGTGAATACGACCTCGAGCAGTACTTC.

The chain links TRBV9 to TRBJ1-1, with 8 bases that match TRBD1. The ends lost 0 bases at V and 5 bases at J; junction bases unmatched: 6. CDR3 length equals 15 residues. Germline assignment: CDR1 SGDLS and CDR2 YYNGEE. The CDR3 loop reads CASSVGAGGRTEAFF. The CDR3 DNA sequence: TGTGCCAGCAGCGTAGGGGCAGGGGGCAGGACTGAAGCTTTCTTT.

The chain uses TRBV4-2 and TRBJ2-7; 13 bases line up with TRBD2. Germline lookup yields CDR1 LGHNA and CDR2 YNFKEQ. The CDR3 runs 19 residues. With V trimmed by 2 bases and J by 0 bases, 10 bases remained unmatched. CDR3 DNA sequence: TGTGCCAGCAGCCAAAATTTTCTACTAGCGGGAGGGAGCTCCTACGAGCAGTACTTC. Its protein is CASSQNFLLAGGSSYEQYF.

The CDR3 DNA reads TGCAGCGAAGGGGGGGCTGGGGCCAACGTCCTGACTTTC. Amino acid sequence: CSEGGAGANVLTF. This rearrangement joins TRBV29-1 to TRBJ2-6, with a weak D call TRBD2 (7 bases). This CDR3 comprises 13 residues. V dropped 7 bases and J dropped 2 bases, with 9 bases sitting between them. Germline V gene lookup returns CDR1 SQVTM and CDR2 ANQGSEA.

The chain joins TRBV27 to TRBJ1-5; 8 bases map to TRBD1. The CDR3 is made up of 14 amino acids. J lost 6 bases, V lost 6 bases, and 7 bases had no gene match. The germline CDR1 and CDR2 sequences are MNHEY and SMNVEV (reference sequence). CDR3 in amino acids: CASRAGGAVQPQHF. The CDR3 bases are TGTGCCAGCAGGGCAGGGGGCGCAGTTCAGCCCCAGCATTTT.